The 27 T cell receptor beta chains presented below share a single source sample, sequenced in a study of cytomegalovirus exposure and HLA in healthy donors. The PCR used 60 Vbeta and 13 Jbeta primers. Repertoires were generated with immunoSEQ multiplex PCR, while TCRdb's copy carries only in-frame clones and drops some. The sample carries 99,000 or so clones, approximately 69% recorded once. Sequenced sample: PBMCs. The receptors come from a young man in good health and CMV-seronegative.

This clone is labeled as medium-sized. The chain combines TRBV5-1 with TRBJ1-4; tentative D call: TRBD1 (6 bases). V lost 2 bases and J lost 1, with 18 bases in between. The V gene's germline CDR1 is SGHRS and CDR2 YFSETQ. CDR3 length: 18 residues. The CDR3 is CASSFTGYWAGTNEKLFF. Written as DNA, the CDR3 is TGCGCCAGCAGCTTTACAGGGTACTGGGCGGGAACTAATGAAAAACTGTTTTTT.

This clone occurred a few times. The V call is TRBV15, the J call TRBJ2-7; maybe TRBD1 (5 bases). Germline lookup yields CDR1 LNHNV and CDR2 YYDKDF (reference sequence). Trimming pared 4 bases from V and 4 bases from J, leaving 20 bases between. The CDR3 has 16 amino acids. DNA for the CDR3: TGTGCCACCAGCAATATCGGAACCGGACAATTATACGAGCAGTACTTC. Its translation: CATSNIGTGQLYEQYF.

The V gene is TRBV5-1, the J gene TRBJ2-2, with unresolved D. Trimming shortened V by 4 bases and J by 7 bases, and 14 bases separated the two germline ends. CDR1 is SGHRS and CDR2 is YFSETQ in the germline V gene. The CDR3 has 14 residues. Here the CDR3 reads CASSPHRQIGELFF. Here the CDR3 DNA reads TGCGCCAGCAGCCCCCATAGACAAATCGGGGAGCTGTTTTTT.

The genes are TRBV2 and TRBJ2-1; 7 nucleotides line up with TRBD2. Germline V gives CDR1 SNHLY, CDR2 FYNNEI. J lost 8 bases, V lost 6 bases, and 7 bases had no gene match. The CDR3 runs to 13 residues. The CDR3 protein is CASSLTSLDEQFF. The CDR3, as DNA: TGTGCCAGCAGCCTGACTAGCTTGGATGAGCAGTTCTTC.

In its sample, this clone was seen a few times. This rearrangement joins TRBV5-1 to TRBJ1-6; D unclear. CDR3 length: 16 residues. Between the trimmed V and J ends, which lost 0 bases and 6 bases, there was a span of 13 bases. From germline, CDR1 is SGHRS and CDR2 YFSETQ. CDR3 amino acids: CASSLGPTTSNSPLHF. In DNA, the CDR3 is TGCGCCAGCAGCTTGGGGCCGACGACATCTAATTCACCCCTCCACTTT. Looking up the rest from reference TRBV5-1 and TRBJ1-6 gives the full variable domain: KAGVTQTPRYLIKTRGQQVTLSCSPISGHRSVSWYQQTPGQGLQFLFEYFSETQRNKGNFPGRFSGRQFSNSRSEMNVSTLELGDSALYLCASSLGPTTSNSPLHFGNGTRLTVT.

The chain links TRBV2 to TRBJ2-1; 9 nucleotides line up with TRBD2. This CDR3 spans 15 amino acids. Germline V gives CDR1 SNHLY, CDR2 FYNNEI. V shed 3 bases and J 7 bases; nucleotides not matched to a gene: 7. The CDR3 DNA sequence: TGTGCCAGCAGTGATGACCTAGCGGGAAGTAATGAGCAGTTCTTC. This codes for CASSDDLAGSNEQFF.

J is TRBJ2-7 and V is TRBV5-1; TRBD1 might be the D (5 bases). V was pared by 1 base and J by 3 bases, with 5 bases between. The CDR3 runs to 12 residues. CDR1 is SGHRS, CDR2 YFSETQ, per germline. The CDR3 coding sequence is TGCGCCAGCAGCTTGAGGGGCTACGAGCAGTACTTC. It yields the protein CASSLRGYEQYF.

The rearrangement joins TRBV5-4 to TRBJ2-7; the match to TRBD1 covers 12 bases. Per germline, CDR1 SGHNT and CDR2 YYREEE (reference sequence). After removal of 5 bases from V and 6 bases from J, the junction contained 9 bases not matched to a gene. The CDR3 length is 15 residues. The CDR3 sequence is CASRRSGTGGFEQYF. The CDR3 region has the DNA TGTGCCAGCAGGAGATCCGGGACAGGGGGCTTCGAGCAGTACTTC.

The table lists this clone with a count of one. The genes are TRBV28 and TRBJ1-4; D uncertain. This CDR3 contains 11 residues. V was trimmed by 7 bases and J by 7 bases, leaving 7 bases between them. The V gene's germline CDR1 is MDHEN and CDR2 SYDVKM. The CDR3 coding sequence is TGTGCCAGCAAAGTCGGTGAAAAACTGTTTTTT. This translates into CASKVGEKLFF.

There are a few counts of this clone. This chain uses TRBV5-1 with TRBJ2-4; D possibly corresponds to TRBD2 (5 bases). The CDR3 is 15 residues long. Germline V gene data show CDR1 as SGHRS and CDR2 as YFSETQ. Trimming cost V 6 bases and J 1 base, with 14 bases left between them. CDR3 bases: TGCGCCAGCACCGAGGGCGATTGGGCCAAAAACATTCAGTACTTC. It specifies CASTEGDWAKNIQYF.

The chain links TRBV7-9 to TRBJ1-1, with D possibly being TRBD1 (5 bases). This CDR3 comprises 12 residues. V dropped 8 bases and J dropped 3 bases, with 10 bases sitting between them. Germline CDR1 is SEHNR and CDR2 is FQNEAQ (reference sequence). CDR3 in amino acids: CASRGRDTEAFF. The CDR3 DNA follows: TGTGCCAGCCGGGGGAGGGACACTGAAGCTTTCTTT.

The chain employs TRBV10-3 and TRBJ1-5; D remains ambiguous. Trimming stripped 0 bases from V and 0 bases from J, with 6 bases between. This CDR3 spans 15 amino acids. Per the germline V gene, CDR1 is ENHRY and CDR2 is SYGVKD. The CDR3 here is CAISESGSSNQPQHF. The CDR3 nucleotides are TGTGCCATCAGTGAGTCTGGTAGTAGCAATCAGCCCCAGCATTTT.

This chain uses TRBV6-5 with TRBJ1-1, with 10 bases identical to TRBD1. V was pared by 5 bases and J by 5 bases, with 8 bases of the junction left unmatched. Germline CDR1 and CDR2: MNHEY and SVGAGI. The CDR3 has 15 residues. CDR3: CASSLDRGQGTEAFF. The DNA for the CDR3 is TGTGCCAGCAGTCTCGACAGGGGACAGGGGACTGAAGCTTTCTTT.

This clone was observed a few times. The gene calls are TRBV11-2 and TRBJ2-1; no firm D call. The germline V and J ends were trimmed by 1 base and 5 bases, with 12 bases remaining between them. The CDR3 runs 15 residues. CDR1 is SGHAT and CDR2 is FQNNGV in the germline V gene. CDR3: CASSLAASWDNEQFF. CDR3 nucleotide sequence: TGTGCCAGCAGCTTAGCGGCTAGTTGGGACAATGAGCAGTTCTTC.

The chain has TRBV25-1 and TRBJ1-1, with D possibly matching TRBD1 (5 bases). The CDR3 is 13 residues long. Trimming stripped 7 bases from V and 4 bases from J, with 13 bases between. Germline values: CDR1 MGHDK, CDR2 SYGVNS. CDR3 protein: CASTLMGGTEAFF. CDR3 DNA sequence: TGTGCCAGCACCCTTATGGGGGGCACTGAAGCTTTCTTT.

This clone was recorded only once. The DNA of the CDR3 is TGTGCCAGCAGCTTTGGGTCGGGAGGGTTAGATACGCAGTATTTT. As protein: CASSFGSGGLDTQYF. The gene calls are TRBV7-2 and TRBJ2-3; 8 positions agree with TRBD2. V trimming: 3 bases; J trimming: 5 bases; junction bases outside the gene matches: 7. This CDR3 region has 15 residues. Germline V gene lookup returns CDR1 SGHTA and CDR2 FQGNSA.

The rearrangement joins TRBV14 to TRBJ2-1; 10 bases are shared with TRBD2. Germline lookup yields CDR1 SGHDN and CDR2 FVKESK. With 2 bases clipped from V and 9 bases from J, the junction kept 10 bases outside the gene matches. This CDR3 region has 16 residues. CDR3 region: CASSQFSLAGEVEQFF. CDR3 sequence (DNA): TGTGCCAGCAGCCAATTCTCCCTAGCGGGAGAGGTTGAGCAGTTCTTC.

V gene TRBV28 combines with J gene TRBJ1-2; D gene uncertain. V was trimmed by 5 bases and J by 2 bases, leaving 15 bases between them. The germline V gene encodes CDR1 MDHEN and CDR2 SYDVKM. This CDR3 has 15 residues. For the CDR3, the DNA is TGTGCCAGCAGTCGTCCAGGTACATCGAACTATGGCTACACCTTC. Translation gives CASSRPGTSNYGYTF.

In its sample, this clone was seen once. The CDR3 bases are TGTGCCAGCAGCTCCCCACTAGGAAGAGGAGGGAACACTGAAGCTTTCTTT. Translated: CASSSPLGRGGNTEAFF. The gene calls are TRBV25-1 and TRBJ1-1, with D uncertain. V was pared by 6 bases and J by 1 base, with 21 bases between. The CDR3 runs to 17 residues. The germline V gene encodes CDR1 MGHDK and CDR2 SYGVNS.

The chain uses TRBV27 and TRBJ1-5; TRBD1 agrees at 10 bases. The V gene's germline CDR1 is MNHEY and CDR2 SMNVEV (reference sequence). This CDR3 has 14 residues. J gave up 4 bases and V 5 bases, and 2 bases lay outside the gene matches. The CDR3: CASSRGQGNQPQHF. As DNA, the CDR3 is TGTGCCAGCAGTCGGGGACAGGGGAATCAGCCCCAGCATTTT.

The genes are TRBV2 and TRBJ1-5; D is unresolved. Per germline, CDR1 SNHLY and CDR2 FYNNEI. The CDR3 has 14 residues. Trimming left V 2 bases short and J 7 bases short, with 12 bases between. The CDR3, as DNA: TGTGCCAGCAGTGAATCGGGATTAAAGCAGCCCCAGCATTTT. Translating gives CASSESGLKQPQHF.

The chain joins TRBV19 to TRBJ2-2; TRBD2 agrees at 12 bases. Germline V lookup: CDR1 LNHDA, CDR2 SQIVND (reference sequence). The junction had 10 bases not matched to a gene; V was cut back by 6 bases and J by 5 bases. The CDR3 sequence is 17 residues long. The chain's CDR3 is CASRTNRLAGVTGELFF. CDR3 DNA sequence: TGTGCCAGTAGGACTAATCGACTAGCGGGAGTTACCGGGGAGCTGTTTTTT. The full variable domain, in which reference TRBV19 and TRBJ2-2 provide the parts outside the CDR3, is DGGITQSPKYLFRKEGQNVTLSCEQNLNHDAMYWYRQDPGQGLRLIYYSQIVNDFQKGDIAEGYSVSREKKESFPLTVTSAQKNPTAFYLCASRTNRLAGVTGELFFGEGSRLTVL.

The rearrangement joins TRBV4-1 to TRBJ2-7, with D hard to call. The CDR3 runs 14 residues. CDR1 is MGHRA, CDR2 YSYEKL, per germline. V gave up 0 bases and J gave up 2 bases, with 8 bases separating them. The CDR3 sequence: CASSQEAQTYEQYF. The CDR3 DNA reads TGCGCCAGCAGCCAAGAGGCTCAGACCTACGAGCAGTACTTC.

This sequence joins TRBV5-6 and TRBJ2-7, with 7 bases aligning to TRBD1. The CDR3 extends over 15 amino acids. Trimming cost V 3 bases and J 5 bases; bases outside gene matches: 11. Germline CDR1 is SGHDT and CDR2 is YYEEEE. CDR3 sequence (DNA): TGTGCCAGCAGCTCCTATGACAGGGAATTGGACGAGCAGTACTTC. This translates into CASSSYDRELDEQYF.

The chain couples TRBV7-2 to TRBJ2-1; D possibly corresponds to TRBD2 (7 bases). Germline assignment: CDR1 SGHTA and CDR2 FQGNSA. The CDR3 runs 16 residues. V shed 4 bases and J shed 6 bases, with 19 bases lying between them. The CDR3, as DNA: TGTGCCAGCAGCTCAGGAGGGGGGGGAGGAGTCAATGAGCAGTTCTTC. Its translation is CASSSGGGGGVNEQFF.

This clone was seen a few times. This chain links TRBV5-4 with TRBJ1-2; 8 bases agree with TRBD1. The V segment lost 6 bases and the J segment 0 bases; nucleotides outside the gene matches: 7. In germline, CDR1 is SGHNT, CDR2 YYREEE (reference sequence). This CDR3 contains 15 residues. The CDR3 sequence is CASTIGQGSNYGYTF. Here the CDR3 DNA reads TGTGCCAGCACCATCGGACAGGGCTCTAACTATGGCTACACCTTC.

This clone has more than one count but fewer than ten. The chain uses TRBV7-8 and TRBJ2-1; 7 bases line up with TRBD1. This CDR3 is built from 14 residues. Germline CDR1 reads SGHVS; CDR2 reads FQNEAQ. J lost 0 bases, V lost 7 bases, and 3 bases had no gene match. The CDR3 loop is CASNRQGSYNEQFF. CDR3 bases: TGTGCCAGCAACCGACAGGGCTCCTACAATGAGCAGTTCTTC. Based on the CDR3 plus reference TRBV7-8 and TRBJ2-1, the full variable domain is GAGVSQSPRYKVAKRGQDVALRCDPISGHVSLFWYQQALGQGPEFLTYFQNEAQLDKSGLPSDRFFAERPEGSVSTLKIQRTQQEDSAVYLCASNRQGSYNEQFFGPGTRLTVL.